This TCR beta chain was identified during a study of shared clonotypes between healthy human individuals. Trimming took off 0 bases at V and 2 bases at J, with 12 bases between the two ends. This CDR3 has 16 amino acids. The germline gives CDR1 SEHNR, CDR2 FQNEAQ (reference sequence). In the original workflow: ImmunoSEQ sequences covered only the junction and lacked quality scores; filtering therefore differed. TCRdb keeps only in-frame clones here, not all; method: immunoSEQ multiplex PCR. V and J calls plus clone size are reproduced from that table; the DNA served to infer D and trimming. The table has 1,400,000 or so clones, approximately 98.5% seen once; the top ten hold 0.36%.

The specimen sequenced was naive CD4+ T cells sorted from blood. The subset here: CD45RA+ positively selected. The sequence derives from a man in his thirties or forties in good health. The V gene is TRBV7-9, the J gene TRBJ2-3; the D gene is possibly TRBD2 (6 bases). The CDR3, as DNA: TGTGCCAGCAGCTTAGCGTTAAGGAGGGACACAGATACGCAGTATTTT. It codes for CASSLALRRDTDTQYF.